This TCR beta chain was sequenced for a study of control samples from healthy donors and cancer patients. The germline V gene has CDR1 SGHRS and CDR2 YFSETQ. Deletions cut 4 bases from V and 4 bases from J, with 17 bases between. There are 15 residues in the CDR3. Produced via immunoSEQ multiplex PCR; TCRdb's table is partial and in-frame only. The sample has some 9,500 clones, about 91% seen once. The chain has TRBV5-1 and TRBJ2-5; D is unclear. The source is a man between 60 and 75 years old with colorectal cancer. The specimen sequenced was PBMCs. The CDR3 loop is CASSPPDQAGETQYF. In nucleotides, the CDR3 is TGCGCCAGCAGCCCACCGGACCAGGCCGGAGAGACCCAGTACTTC.